Described below is a single T cell receptor (beta chain) sequence and its context. Its cognate antigen is unknown. This entry belongs to a study of Ad26.COV2.S vaccination and SARS-CoV-2 variants. General study results and limits: After vaccination, reports described spike-specific CD8+ and CD4+ T cell responses as showing substantial breadth. Vaccine recipients and placebo recipients showed similar non-spike TCR breadth.

Treatment given: 19 received Ad26.COV2.S at low or high dose, single or two shots; 5 received placebo; per-sample allocation not given. Sampling occurred on day 63 after the first vaccine or placebo injection. In Boston, an adult donor aged 18-55 years took part. What was given as vaccine was an Ad26 vector encoding Wuhan-strain SARS-CoV-2 spike. Clones were sequenced by immunoSEQ multiplex PCR, and TCRdb holds only the in-frame ones, with some missing. This sample has roughly 680,000 clones, with about 90% found just once. V trimming: 8 bases; J trimming: 9 bases; junction bases outside the gene matches: 5. CDR1 LNHDA and CDR2 SQIVND come from the germline V gene (reference sequence). The CDR3 runs to 12 residues.

This specimen was peripheral blood, taken in a trial of Ad26.COV2.S vaccine versus placebo. The TCR sequence derives from a person aged 18-60 years who received the Ad26.COV2.S COVID-19 vaccine or a placebo. The rearrangement uses TRBV19 and TRBJ2-1, with 9 bases matching TRBD1. The CDR3 region has the DNA TGTGCCAGTGGGGACAGGGAGGTTGAGCAGTTCTTC. Translated, it gives CASGDREVEQFF. Supplemented by reference TRBV19 and TRBJ2-1, the full variable domain reads DGGITQSPKYLFRKEGQNVTLSCEQNLNHDAMYWYRQDPGQGLRLIYYSQIVNDFQKGDIAEGYSVSREKKESFPLTVTSAQKNPTAFYLCASGDREVEQFFGPGTRLTVL.